These 13 T cell receptor beta chains were sequenced from one sample in a study of blood T cell repertoires in COVID-19. The assay was immunoSEQ multiplex PCR, and TCRdb's table has in-frame clones only and misses some. The table records fewer than 150,000 clones, 88% of them present only once. Material for sequencing was peripheral blood. These receptors came from a man aged 50 to 60 with active or convalescent COVID-19.

The chain is built from TRBV27 and TRBJ2-3; 10 bases are shared with TRBD2. Germline V CDR1 and CDR2: MNHEY, SMNVEV (reference sequence). V was pared by 6 bases and J by 3 bases, with 9 bases of the junction left unmatched. This CDR3 has 16 amino acids. The CDR3 is CASRRAGGPSTDTQYF. For the CDR3, the DNA is TGTGCCAGCAGACGAGCGGGAGGGCCTAGTACAGATACGCAGTATTTT.

The V gene is TRBV9, the J gene TRBJ1-2, with D tentatively TRBD1 (6 bases). Germline V gives CDR1 SGDLS, CDR2 YYNGEE. V was clipped by 4 bases and J by 4 bases, with 20 bases between them. The CDR3 is 16 residues long. The CDR3 DNA follows: TGTGCCAGCAGCACCCGACCCGCGGACAGCCTCTATGGCTACACCTTC. It yields the protein CASSTRPADSLYGYTF.

V usage is TRBV28 and J usage is TRBJ2-5; tentatively, D is TRBD1 (6 bases). CDR1 and CDR2 from the germline V gene are MDHEN and SYDVKM. Trimming cost V 4 bases and J 2 bases, with 20 bases left between them. The CDR3 totals 17 residues. CDR3 sequence reads: CASSSGRRGRGQETQYF. As DNA, the CDR3 is TGTGCCAGCAGTTCCGGCCGGCGTGGTAGGGGGCAAGAGACCCAGTACTTC.

The rearrangement uses TRBV11-3 and TRBJ1-5; 7 bases fit TRBD1. Germline CDR1 SGHNT, CDR2 YENEEA. The ends lost 4 bases at V and 1 base at J; junction bases unmatched: 13. This CDR3 has 18 residues. The chain's CDR3 is CASSSPGQPGGSNQPQHF. CDR3 bases: TGTGCCAGCAGCTCCCCGGGACAGCCGGGGGGGAGCAATCAGCCCCAGCATTTT.

This clone appeared a few times. The V gene is TRBV6-5, the J gene TRBJ1-4; 8 bases are a match to TRBD1. Germline V lookup: CDR1 MNHEY, CDR2 SVGAGI. CDR3 length: 14 residues. Unmatched junction bases numbered 8, after V lost 6 bases and J lost 8 bases. This chain's CDR3 is CASSVDRVKEKLFF. The CDR3, as DNA: TGTGCCAGCAGCGTGGACAGGGTTAAAGAAAAACTGTTTTTT.

The chain links TRBV7-3 to TRBJ1-1, with 7 bases that match TRBD1. The trim removed 0 bases at V and 1 base at J, leaving 5 bases unmatched. This CDR3 contains 16 residues. The germline gives CDR1 SGHTA, CDR2 FQGTGA. The CDR3 reads CASSLTGGAGNTEAFF. Written as DNA, the CDR3 is TGTGCCAGCAGCTTAACAGGGGGCGCGGGGAACACTGAAGCTTTCTTT.

This chain links TRBV7-9 with TRBJ1-3; 7 bases agree with TRBD1. This CDR3 is 16 amino acids long. The V gene end was trimmed by 4 bases and the J gene end by 2 bases; junction bases not matched to a gene: 8. Germline CDR1 SEHNR, CDR2 FQNEAQ (reference sequence). The CDR3 sequence is CASSSKQGRTGNTIYF. CDR3 nucleotide sequence: TGTGCCAGCAGCTCCAAACAGGGGCGAACTGGAAACACCATATATTTT.

The J gene is TRBJ2-2, the V gene TRBV30; 8 positions match TRBD1. The V gene's germline CDR1 is GTSNPN and CDR2 SVGIG (reference sequence). There are 15 residues in the CDR3. The junction had 9 bases not matched to a gene; V was cut back by 3 bases and J by 6 bases. CDR3 bases: TGTGCCTGGAGGGGACGGACAGGGTCGGCCGGGGAGCTGTTTTTT. It yields the protein CAWRGRTGSAGELFF.

The rearrangement links TRBV30 to TRBJ2-5, with TRBD2 matching over 7 bases. J was trimmed by 2 bases and V by 8 bases; bases with no gene match: 11. This CDR3 has 14 amino acids. CDR1 and CDR2 (germline): GTSNPN, SVGIG (reference sequence). This CDR3 reads CAVAPGGVQETQYF. Written as DNA, the CDR3 is TGTGCCGTAGCCCCGGGAGGCGTACAAGAGACCCAGTACTTC.

At least ten counts were recorded for this clone. In DNA, the CDR3 is TGTGCCAGCAATGGGGGGTGGGAGCAGTACTTC. This translates into CASNGGWEQYF. The chain recombines TRBV28 with TRBJ2-7; tentative D call: TRBD2 (6 bases). Germline loops: CDR1 MDHEN, CDR2 SYDVKM. Deletions cut 7 bases from V and 7 bases from J, with 11 bases between. This CDR3 spans 11 amino acids.

This chain joins TRBV2 and TRBJ1-1; TRBD1 is a possible D gene (6 bases). V lost 7 bases and J 4 bases, leaving 16 bases between the germline ends. CDR3 length: 14 amino acids. The V gene's germline CDR1 is SNHLY and CDR2 FYNNEI. The CDR3 loop reads CASMGHSEGTEAFF. CDR3 bases: TGTGCCAGCATGGGACACTCTGAGGGCACTGAAGCTTTCTTT.

In this sample, this clone turned up once. This chain connects TRBV4-3 to TRBJ2-7; 8 nucleotides align to TRBD2. CDR3 length: 15 residues. The V segment lost 0 bases and the J segment 6 bases; nucleotides outside the gene matches: 7. Looked up from germline, CDR1 is LGHNA and CDR2 is YSLEER. The CDR3: CASSQDIGLASEQYF. In nucleotides, the CDR3 is TGCGCCAGCAGCCAAGATATAGGACTAGCCAGCGAGCAGTACTTC.

The V call is TRBV2, the J call TRBJ1-3, with D uncertain. CDR3 length: 14 residues. Trimming left V 3 bases short and J 0 bases short, with 6 bases between. CDR1 is SNHLY, CDR2 FYNNEI, per germline. As DNA, the CDR3 is TGTGCCAGCAGTGACCGTCTCTCTGGAAACACCATATATTTT. Translation: CASSDRLSGNTIYF.